Listed below are T cell receptor beta chains from one sample, sequenced in a study of shared clonotypes between healthy human individuals. Sequencing was performed with immunoSEQ multiplex PCR; in TCRdb, only in-frame clones are kept and a portion is missing. The sample holds over a million clones, 75% to 85% seen once. The sequencing input was memory CD4+ T cells from PBMCs. The source of these receptors is a man between 18 and 29 years old in good health. Some clones in this sample may be carry-over from other donors' samples. Both conserved end residues are part of each CDR3. A D gene is named only where the DNA matches it firmly. Some rows have no size entry. The others give once, few or many, or a class for an expanded clone.

TRBV4-2	TRBJ2-3	NA	NA	CASRLAGVKDTQYF	TGTGCCAGCAGGCTAGCTGGGGTGAAAGATACGCAGTATTTT
TRBV29-1	TRBJ2-7	TRBD2	NA	CSVEAKGTSASYEQYF	TGCAGCGTTGAAGCCAAGGGGACTAGCGCTTCCTACGAGCAGTACTTC
TRBV15	TRBJ2-1	NA	NA	CATSRDPHPLNEQFF	TGTGCCACCAGCAGAGACCCCCACCCCCTTAATGAGCAGTTCTTC
TRBV18	TRBJ2-7	NA	NA	CASSPQGSYEQYF	TGTGCCAGCTCACCACAGGGATCCTACGAGCAGTACTTC
TRBV2	TRBJ2-1	TRBD2	many	CASSDPGGRGSSYNEQFF	TGTGCCAGCAGTGACCCGGGAGGGCGCGGGAGCTCCTACAATGAGCAGTTCTTC
TRBV7-9	TRBJ2-7	NA	NA	CASSFEGVGEQYF	TGTGCCAGCAGCTTCGAAGGGGTGGGAGAGCAGTACTTC
TRBV11-3	TRBJ2-7	NA	once	CASSLGPTSGEQYF	TGTGCCAGCAGCTTGGGCCCAACGTCGGGGGAGCAGTACTTC
TRBV27	TRBJ2-1	NA	NA	CASCPRLAGYNEQFF	TGTGCCAGCTGTCCCAGGCTTGCGGGGTACAATGAGCAGTTCTTC
TRBV13	TRBJ2-2	NA	many	CASSFQAAGELFF	TGTGCCAGCAGCTTTCAGGCCGCCGGGGAGCTGTTTTTT
TRBV15	TRBJ2-1	NA	NA	CATSRGGVFFGGEQFF	TGTGCCACCAGCAGAGGAGGAGTGTTTTTCGGGGGTGAGCAGTTCTTC
TRBV7-9	TRBJ1-1	NA	few	CASLKGTTRLTEAFF	TGTGCCAGCCTCAAAGGAACGACACGACTCACTGAAGCTTTCTTT
TRBV9	TRBJ2-4	NA	NA	CASSVRWEDKNIQYF	TGTGCCAGCAGCGTAAGGTGGGAGGACAAAAACATTCAGTACTTC
TRBV7-3	TRBJ2-5	NA	NA	CASSPTGSGETQYF	TGTGCCAGCAGCCCTACCGGCTCGGGGGAGACCCAGTACTTC
TRBV7-9	TRBJ2-1	NA	NA	CASSLLTPLNIEQFF	TGTGCCAGCAGCTTATTGACTCCCCTCAATATCGAGCAGTTCTTC
TRBV14	TRBJ2-4	TRBD1	NA	CASSRLGGFLGIQYF	TGTGCCAGCAGCCGTCTAGGGGGCTTTTTGGGCATTCAGTACTTC
TRBV4-1	TRBJ1-1	NA	few	CASSQVRGTEAFF	TGCGCCAGCAGCCAAGTCCGGGGCACTGAAGCTTTCTTT
TRBV28	TRBJ2-3	TRBD1	NA	CASRPDRGRGTDTQYF	TGTGCCAGCAGGCCTGACAGGGGGCGGGGCACAGATACGCAGTATTTT
TRBV10-1	TRBJ2-3	TRBD2	NA	CASSESLAGGTDTQYF	TGCGCCAGCAGTGAGTCTCTGGCGGGAGGAACAGATACGCAGTATTTT
TRBV10-3	TRBJ1-2	TRBD1	NA	CAISDPGQGAVGYTF	TGTGCCATCAGTGATCCGGGACAGGGGGCGGTTGGCTACACCTTC
TRBV7-9	TRBJ2-6	TRBD1	NA	CASSPGDRESGANVLTF	TGTGCCAGCAGCCCCGGGGACAGGGAGTCGGGGGCCAACGTCCTGACTTTC
TRBV7-2	TRBJ2-7	NA	NA	CASSSRVTYEQYF	TGTGCCAGCAGCTCCAGGGTTACCTACGAGCAGTACTTC
TRBV5-1	TRBJ1-1	NA	NA	CASSLRGGLMNTEAFF	TGCGCCAGCAGCTTGAGGGGGGGACTTATGAACACTGAAGCTTTCTTT
TRBV4-2	TRBJ2-1	TRBD1	NA	CASSQEGQSYNEQFF	TGTGCCAGCAGCCAAGAGGGACAGTCATACAATGAGCAGTTCTTC
TRBV6-6	TRBJ2-7	NA	few	CASAGGYEQYF	TGTGCCAGCGCAGGCGGGTACGAGCAGTACTTC
TRBV20-1	TRBJ1-1	NA	few	CSARGGTEAFF	TGCAGTGCTAGAGGGGGAACTGAAGCTTTCTTT
TRBV7-2	TRBJ1-2	NA	once	CASSPRSAVYGYTF	TGTGCCAGCAGCCCCCGCTCGGCAGTCTATGGCTACACCTTC
TRBV28	TRBJ2-2	TRBD2	NA	CASSFIGWTSSGRDTGELFF	TGTGCCAGCAGTTTCATTGGTTGGACAAGTAGCGGGAGGGACACCGGGGAGCTGTTTTTT
TRBV28	TRBJ2-5	TRBD2	NA	CASSLAGEPEETQYF	TGTGCCAGCAGCTTAGCGGGAGAGCCCGAAGAGACCCAGTACTTC
TRBV18	TRBJ2-1	NA	NA	CASSPPTGVYNEQFF	TGTGCCAGCTCACCACCTACTGGGGTCTACAATGAGCAGTTCTTC
TRBV30	TRBJ2-2	NA	NA	CAWTWGRHGELFF	TGTGCCTGGACTTGGGGGCGGCACGGGGAGCTATTTTTT
TRBV18	TRBJ2-3	TRBD2	NA	CASSPVAGVGTDTQYF	TGTGCCAGCTCACCTGTAGCGGGAGTTGGCACAGATACGCAGTATTTT
TRBV2	TRBJ2-7	NA	NA	CASSRAGMSYEQYF	TGTGCCAGCAGTAGGGCAGGGATGTCCTACGAGCAGTACTTC
TRBV10-2	TRBJ2-2	NA	NA	CASSENRVTGELFF	TGCGCCAGCAGTGAGAACAGGGTAACCGGGGAGCTGTTTTTT
TRBV5-4	TRBJ1-1	NA	NA	CASSLAQALHTEAFF	TGTGCCAGCAGCTTGGCACAGGCTTTGCACACTGAAGCTTTCTTT
TRBV5-1	TRBJ2-3	NA	NA	CASSWQPGHQGSDTQYF	TGCGCCAGCAGCTGGCAGCCCGGACACCAGGGCTCGGATACGCAGTATTTT
TRBV28	TRBJ1-2	TRBD1	many	CASSLTGAIPLYGYTF	TGTGCCAGCAGTTTAACAGGGGCTATACCCCTCTATGGCTACACCTTC
TRBV12-5	TRBJ2-2	NA	NA	CASGPADGKTGELFF	TGTGCTAGTGGTCCCGCAGACGGGAAAACCGGGGAGCTGTTTTTT
TRBV7-2	TRBJ2-5	TRBD2	NA	CASSLARTGGPRKTQYF	TGTGCCAGCAGCTTAGCGAGAACGGGAGGCCCCCGGAAGACCCAGTACTTC
TRBV7-2	TRBJ1-1	NA	NA	CASSLGGVNTEAFF	TGTGCCAGCAGCCTAGGGGGAGTGAACACTGAAGCTTTCTTT
TRBV11-2	TRBJ1-2	TRBD1	NA	CASSMSDRVYGYTF	TGTGCCAGCAGCATGTCGGACAGGGTATATGGCTACACCTTC
TRBV28	TRBJ1-2	TRBD1	NA	CASRRQGGSGYTF	TGTGCCAGCAGGAGACAGGGGGGCTCAGGCTACACCTTC